The 23 T cell receptor beta chains below all came from one sample that was sequenced in a study of OX40 agonist ivuxolimab in advanced cancers. The library was built by means of the immunoSEQ multiplex PCR assay. In its TCRdb copy, this immuneACCESS table keeps in-frame sequences only and misses some clones. Where compared with another copy, unresolved V genes explain less than half of these, and the others have no known cause. Counted in this sample were fewer than 80,000 clones; 91% of them appeared once. The ten largest clones add up to approximately 5.2% of the sample. The sequencing used CD4+ or CD8+ T cells sorted from blood, collected in a trial of the OX40 agonist ivuxolimab. These receptors were collected from an adult with an advanced solid tumor such as melanoma, head and neck, liver or kidney cancer.

The genes are TRBV7-2 and TRBJ2-3, with D uncertain. The CDR3 contains 13 residues. The germline CDR1 and CDR2 sequences are SGHTA and FQGNSA. With 4 bases removed from V and 3 bases from J, the gap between germline ends came to 8 bases. CDR3 amino acids: CASSSMRTDTQYF. For the CDR3, the DNA is TGTGCCAGCAGCTCGATGCGTACAGATACGCAGTATTTT.

This clone was found a few times. The chain links TRBV4-2 to TRBJ1-4; D unclear. The V gene's germline CDR1 is LGHNA and CDR2 YNFKEQ. The CDR3 is 16 residues long. V was shortened by 1 base and J by 5 bases, with 14 bases between the two germline ends. CDR3: CASSQASVAGNEKLFF. The CDR3 DNA follows: TGTGCCAGCAGCCAAGCCTCGGTGGCTGGAAATGAAAAACTGTTTTTT.

This chain connects TRBV7-8 to TRBJ1-5, with D possibly TRBD1 on 5 matching bases. Germline V gene lookup returns CDR1 SGHVS and CDR2 FQNEAQ. The germline V and J ends were trimmed by 1 base and 2 bases, with 12 bases remaining between them. The CDR3 has 16 amino acids. The CDR3 DNA follows: TGTGCCAGCAGCTTAGGGGTGGGGGGAGGCAATCAGCCCCAGCATTTT. Its translation: CASSLGVGGGNQPQHF.

This chain joins TRBV9 and TRBJ2-1, with TRBD2 identical over 9 bases. J gave up 2 bases and V 4 bases, and 4 bases lay outside the gene matches. The CDR3 length is 15 residues. Per the germline V gene, CDR1 is SGDLS and CDR2 is YYNGEE. The CDR3 DNA sequence: TGTGCCAGCAGCAAAGGGACTAGCCCCTACAATGAGCAGTTCTTC. Translating gives CASSKGTSPYNEQFF.

In this sample, this clone turned up once. Here the CDR3 reads CASPLHCQNIQYF. The CDR3 DNA reads TGTGCCAGCCCCTTACATTGTCAAAACATTCAGTACTTC. The chain is built from TRBV6-5 and TRBJ2-4; D not resolved. V lost 8 bases and J lost 5, with 13 bases in between. Germline V gene data show CDR1 as MNHEY and CDR2 as SVGAGI. This CDR3 is 13 amino acids long.

The V gene is TRBV19, the J gene TRBJ2-1; D possibly corresponds to TRBD2 (6 bases). There are 15 residues in the CDR3. Germline V CDR1 and CDR2: LNHDA, SQIVND (reference sequence). Trimming stripped 4 bases from V and 0 bases from J, with 10 bases between. The CDR3 DNA reads as TGTGCCAGTAGTACTAGCGAGAGCTCCTACAATGAGCAGTTCTTC. Translated, it gives CASSTSESSYNEQFF.

Only a few counts were recorded for this clone. J is TRBJ1-2 and V is TRBV18; D is unclear. The CDR3 contains 15 residues. Between the trimmed V and J ends, which lost 4 bases and 7 bases, there was a span of 19 bases. The germline V gene has CDR1 KGHSH and CDR2 LQKENI. The CDR3 DNA follows: TGTGCCAGCTCACTCCCCGGACTCGGGCCCCCTGGCTACACCTTC. Translation: CASSLPGLGPPGYTF.

This clone has just one count. CDR3 nucleotides: TGTGCCTGGAGTGTAATGCTAACGGGCGGCTACACCTTC. Translation gives CAWSVMLTGGYTF. This sequence joins TRBV30 and TRBJ1-2; D not resolved. V dropped 0 bases and J dropped 8 bases, with 13 bases sitting between them. The germline V gene has CDR1 GTSNPN and CDR2 SVGIG (reference sequence). The CDR3 totals 13 residues.

The genes are TRBV29-1 and TRBJ1-3; no clear D gene. The CDR3 sequence is 13 residues long. Germline values: CDR1 SQVTM, CDR2 ANQGSEA. Trimming took off 4 bases at V and 0 bases at J, with 7 bases between the two ends. The CDR3 is CSVGQNSGNTIYF. The CDR3 bases are TGCAGCGTTGGTCAGAACTCTGGAAACACCATATATTTT.

This sequence joins TRBV28 and TRBJ2-7; a weak D match, TRBD1 (5 bases). Germline V gives CDR1 MDHEN, CDR2 SYDVKM. The CDR3 is 13 residues long. Trimming left V 6 bases short and J 3 bases short, with 12 bases between. The CDR3 coding sequence is TGTGCCAGCAGACCTCTCGACAGCTACGAGCAGTACTTC. Protein product: CASRPLDSYEQYF.

The genes are TRBV6-1 and TRBJ2-3; 7 nucleotides agree with TRBD1. The CDR3 consists of 14 residues. Germline values: CDR1 MNHNS, CDR2 SASEGT. The junction had 2 bases not matched to a gene; V was cut back by 4 bases and J by 1 base. The CDR3, as DNA: TGTGCCAGCAGTGCCACAGGGGGCACAGATACGCAGTATTTT. It specifies CASSATGGTDTQYF.

The V and J genes are TRBV7-2 and TRBJ1-2; 7 bases are shared with TRBD1. The trim removed 5 bases at V and 8 bases at J, leaving 14 bases unmatched. CDR3 length equals 15 residues. Germline lookup yields CDR1 SGHTA and CDR2 FQGNSA. In DNA, the CDR3 is TGTGCCAGCAGCCTTCTAGGGACAGCGCGTTGGGGCTACACCTTC. Its protein is CASSLLGTARWGYTF.

This sequence joins TRBV20-1 and TRBJ2-7, with a possible D match to TRBD1 (6 bases). Germline V gene sequence: CDR1 DFQATT, CDR2 SNEGSKA (reference sequence). There are 11 residues in the CDR3. The V end lost 2 bases, the J end lost 12 bases, and 14 bases lay between the germline ends. The CDR3 loop is CSARQRDMRYF. In nucleotides, the CDR3 is TGCAGTGCTAGACAACGGGACATGCGGTACTTC.

The V gene is TRBV29-1, the J gene TRBJ1-1; 9 bases fit TRBD1. CDR3 length: 14 amino acids. Looked up from germline, CDR1 is SQVTM and CDR2 is ANQGSEA. J lost 8 bases, V lost 5 bases, and 12 bases had no gene match. The CDR3 DNA is TGCAGCGTTCTTTTTATACTAGGACAGGGGGAAGCTTTCTTT. Its protein product is CSVLFILGQGEAFF.

The chain couples TRBV28 to TRBJ2-5, with D maybe TRBD1 (6 bases). The CDR3 runs to 14 residues. The germline V gene has CDR1 MDHEN and CDR2 SYDVKM. The ends were cut back, 8 bases at V and 5 bases at J, with 18 bases in the middle. CDR3 in amino acids: CASGGQGSEETQYF. The CDR3 DNA is TGTGCCAGCGGCGGGCAGGGGTCAGAGGAGACCCAGTACTTC.

The chain is built from TRBV5-6 and TRBJ1-1; D gene uncertain. This CDR3 spans 13 amino acids. Germline V gene data show CDR1 as SGHDT and CDR2 as YYEEEE. The V end lost 0 bases, the J end lost 1 base, and 4 bases lay between the germline ends. The CDR3 loop is CASSLVRNTEAFF. DNA of the CDR3: TGTGCCAGCAGCTTGGTAAGGAACACTGAAGCTTTCTTT.

The chain carries TRBV5-1 and TRBJ2-7; D is tentatively TRBD1 or TRBD2 (6 bases each). The CDR3 totals 15 residues. V was pared by 3 bases and J by 2 bases, with 15 bases between. Germline values: CDR1 SGHRS, CDR2 YFSETQ. The CDR3 reads CASSSLVGGTYEQYF. The CDR3 nucleotides are TGCGCCAGCAGCTCCTTAGTGGGGGGCACCTACGAGCAGTACTTC.

This sequence joins TRBV5-1 and TRBJ2-3, with TRBD2 matching 12 bases. J was trimmed by 6 bases and V by 3 bases; bases with no gene match: 5. From germline, CDR1 is SGHRS and CDR2 YFSETQ. The CDR3 consists of 15 residues. The CDR3 DNA follows: TGCGCCAGCAGCTCCCGACTAGCGGGAGAGGATACGCAGTATTTT. Translation: CASSSRLAGEDTQYF.

V gene TRBV15 combines with J gene TRBJ2-1, with a weak D call TRBD1 (6 bases). The germline V gene has CDR1 LNHNV and CDR2 YYDKDF (reference sequence). Trimming stripped 5 bases from V and 8 bases from J, with 16 bases between. This CDR3 is 14 amino acids long. CDR3 sequence reads: CATSQGSIDHEQFF. CDR3 DNA sequence: TGTGCCACCAGCCAGGGGAGTATCGACCATGAGCAGTTCTTC.

The chain recombines TRBV29-1 with TRBJ1-1; no firm D call. Trimming removed 4 bases at V and 0 bases at J, with 9 bases between. This CDR3 has 13 residues. Germline V gene data show CDR1 as SQVTM and CDR2 as ANQGSEA. The CDR3 is CSVGGGMNTEAFF. CDR3 coding DNA: TGCAGCGTTGGTGGAGGGATGAACACTGAAGCTTTCTTT.

The chain has TRBV18 and TRBJ2-7; a weak D match, TRBD2 (5 bases). This CDR3 has 14 residues. Per the germline V gene, CDR1 is KGHSH and CDR2 is LQKENI. V lost 3 bases and J lost 5, with 14 bases in between. CDR3 amino acids: CASSPKAGGDEQYF. CDR3 bases: TGTGCCAGCTCACCGAAGGCAGGAGGTGACGAGCAGTACTTC.

The chain employs TRBV30 and TRBJ1-1; unclear D gene. The V gene's germline CDR1 is GTSNPN and CDR2 SVGIG (reference sequence). This CDR3 comprises 13 residues. V shed 7 bases and J shed 1 base, with 13 bases lying between them. CDR3 amino acids: CALKRQKNTEAFF. The CDR3 nucleotides read TGTGCCTTAAAACGGCAGAAGAACACTGAAGCTTTCTTT. Variable domain in full (rest from reference TRBV30 and TRBJ1-1): SQTIHQWPATLVQPVGSPLSLECTVEGTSNPNLYWYRQAAGRGLQLLFYSVGIGQISSEVPQNLSASRPQDRQFILSSKKLLLSDSGFYLCALKRQKNTEAFFGQGTRLTVV.

The CDR3: CASRFWGPSGRSDTQYF. As DNA, the CDR3 is TGTGCCAGCAGATTTTGGGGCCCTAGCGGGAGGTCAGATACGCAGTATTTT. The chain is built from TRBV6-4 and TRBJ2-3; 11 bases match TRBD2. The ends lost 6 bases at V and 4 bases at J; junction bases unmatched: 12. The V gene's germline CDR1 is MRHNA and CDR2 SNTAGT. The CDR3 loop spans 17 amino acids.